This paragraph reports one T cell receptor (beta chain). CDR1 is SGDLS, CDR2 YYNGEE, per germline. The CDR3 runs to 18 residues. Trimming took 6 bases from V and 2 from J, leaving 23 bases between them. This sample is part of a study of PD-1 and CTLA-4 blockade in melanoma. Libraries were prepared by immunoSEQ multiplex PCR; TCRdb keeps only in-frame clonotypes and omits some of them. The sample includes approximately 33,000 clones, more than 85% of them seen just once. The sequence was obtained from a human donor with melanoma. The source material was CD8+ T cells from peripheral blood, sampled from a patient given anti-PD-1 treatment. The chain carries TRBV9 and TRBJ2-2; possibly TRBD2 for D (5 bases). Written as DNA, the CDR3 is TGTGCCAGCACCCCAGTGGGCGGGCCCACGGGAAACACCGGGGAGCTGTTTTTT. This encodes CASTPVGGPTGNTGELFF.